The present T cell receptor (beta chain) was sequenced within a study of T cells after yellow fever vaccination. Study context: Any fraction with a low cell number was prepared using SMART-Seq v4 Ultra Low Input. Overall study findings and caveats: A large majority of primary-vaccination clones showed up again after the booster (approximately 95% CD4, 88% CD8).

Germline V gives CDR1 DFQATT, CDR2 SNEGSKA (reference sequence). CDR3 size: 13 residues. Trimming shortened V by 3 bases and J by 3 bases, and 11 bases separated the two germline ends. In TCRdb, the 5' RACE reads were re-called with MiXCR into one record per CDR3 protein. The sample lists hundreds of thousands of distinct CDR3 sequences; 11% were seen once. This clonotype turned up a few times. Its antigen is still unknown. The clonotype was recovered from a young man who received the YFV17D yellow fever vaccine. The specimen comprised PBMCs, sampled on the day of the first yellow fever vaccination. The chain couples TRBV20-1 to TRBJ1-1; D ambiguous. CDR3 loop: CSASGQVDTEAFF. The CDR3 DNA is TGCAGTGCTAGCGGTCAGGTTGACACTGAAGCTTTCTTT.